One and the same sample provided the 21 T cell receptor beta chains below, sequenced in a study of OX40 agonist ivuxolimab in advanced cancers. Generated by immunoSEQ multiplex PCR, the TCRdb table keeps only in-frame clones and is missing some. Of 45,000 to 60,000 clones listed, 88% are singletons. The sequencing here drew on CD4+ or CD8+ T cells sorted from blood, taken in a trial of the OX40 agonist ivuxolimab. The receptors were sampled from an adult with an advanced solid tumor such as melanoma, head and neck, liver or kidney cancer.

The rearrangement uses TRBV11-2 and TRBJ1-6; 8 nucleotides align to TRBD1. Germline V lookup: CDR1 SGHAT, CDR2 FQNNGV. The J segment lost 3 bases and the V segment lost 0 bases, leaving 4 bases of the junction unmatched. The CDR3 sequence is 17 residues long. This CDR3 reads CASSLDVQGDYNSPLHF. The CDR3 DNA sequence: TGTGCCAGCAGCTTAGATGTACAGGGGGACTATAATTCACCCCTCCACTTT.

CDR3 bases: TGTGCCAGCACTGACAGTTCTCGGCCCTATGGCTACACCTTC. Amino acid sequence: CASTDSSRPYGYTF. This rearrangement joins TRBV6-6 to TRBJ1-2; the D gene is possibly TRBD1 (5 bases). CDR1 and CDR2 from the germline V gene are MNHNY and SVGAGI (reference sequence). V shed 7 bases and J shed 4 bases, with 16 bases lying between them. This CDR3 has 14 residues.

This chain links TRBV18 with TRBJ2-1; no clear D. The CDR3 consists of 13 residues. In germline, CDR1 is KGHSH, CDR2 LQKENI. Deletions cut 3 bases from V and 6 bases from J, with 9 bases between. The CDR3 sequence is CASSPWQSNEQFF. CDR3 DNA: TGTGCCAGCTCACCCTGGCAGTCCAATGAGCAGTTCTTC.

This chain joins TRBV19 and TRBJ1-5, with D perhaps matching TRBD1 (6 bases). CDR1 is LNHDA, CDR2 SQIVND, per germline (reference sequence). The CDR3 has 15 amino acids. V was clipped by 0 bases and J by 7 bases, with 13 bases between them. CDR3 sequence (DNA): TGTGCCAGTAGTATAGATGGACAGAAAGGGCAGCCCCAGCATTTT. Translating it yields CASSIDGQKGQPQHF.

This clone was seen more than once but under ten times. The chain couples TRBV9 to TRBJ2-2; 12 bases align to TRBD2. The CDR3 runs to 18 residues. CDR1 and CDR2 from the germline V gene are SGDLS and YYNGEE. The trim removed 4 bases at V and 3 bases at J, leaving 10 bases unmatched. CDR3 loop: CASSLGLAGPGYTGELFF. CDR3 sequence (DNA): TGTGCCAGCAGCTTAGGACTAGCGGGGCCGGGATACACCGGGGAGCTGTTTTTT.

This clone was recorded only once. The J gene is TRBJ1-3, the V gene TRBV19; D unclear. V gave up 1 base and J gave up 6 bases, with 10 bases separating them. The CDR3 length is 14 residues. From germline, CDR1 is LNHDA and CDR2 SQIVND (reference sequence). The CDR3 loop is CASSIAGSKNTIYF. CDR3 sequence (DNA): TGTGCCAGTAGTATAGCTGGCAGTAAAAACACCATATATTTT.

CDR3 in DNA: TGCGCCAGCAGCGCATACAGGGTTGACGAGCAGTACTTC. Its protein is CASSAYRVDEQYF. The chain uses TRBV5-1 and TRBJ2-7, with a tentative D call TRBD1 (6 bases). From germline, CDR1 is SGHRS and CDR2 YFSETQ. Trimming pared 4 bases from V and 5 bases from J, leaving 13 bases between. This CDR3 is 13 amino acids long.

The chain combines TRBV27 with TRBJ1-2; 8 bases are a match to TRBD1. The CDR3 has 14 amino acids. The trim removed 5 bases at V and 4 bases at J, leaving 6 bases unmatched. Germline V gives CDR1 MNHEY, CDR2 SMNVEV (reference sequence). The chain's CDR3 is CASSDRGIGYGYTF. The CDR3 bases are TGTGCCAGCAGTGACAGGGGAATCGGCTATGGCTACACCTTC.

This clone is a singleton in its sample. The J gene is TRBJ2-1, the V gene TRBV18; no definite D call. The ends were cut back, 0 bases at V and 5 bases at J, with 5 bases in the middle. The CDR3 is made up of 13 amino acids. Germline values: CDR1 KGHSH, CDR2 LQKENI. The CDR3, as DNA: TGTGCCAGCTCACCACCGGCAGACAATGAGCAGTTCTTC. Protein: CASSPPADNEQFF.

This rearrangement joins TRBV25-1 to TRBJ2-3, with a weak D call TRBD2 (6 bases). Trimming pared 6 bases from V and 2 bases from J, leaving 18 bases between. CDR3 length equals 16 residues. Germline CDR1 is MGHDK and CDR2 is SYGVNS. DNA of the CDR3: TGTGCCAGCAGCCCCAGAGGAGCGGGCTACACAGATACGCAGTATTTT. Translated: CASSPRGAGYTDTQYF.

The V call is TRBV11-3, the J call TRBJ1-5; 8 nucleotides match TRBD1. The germline V gene encodes CDR1 SGHNT and CDR2 YENEEA. This CDR3 has 16 residues. J was trimmed by 4 bases and V by 1 base; bases with no gene match: 6. The CDR3 DNA reads TGTGCCAGCAGCTTAGGGACAGGGCCTGGGAATCAGCCCCAGCATTTT. Its translation is CASSLGTGPGNQPQHF.

The chain joins TRBV7-6 to TRBJ2-3; 8 nucleotides match TRBD2. CDR3 size: 17 residues. J was trimmed by 3 bases and V by 2 bases; bases with no gene match: 10. Germline V gene data show CDR1 as SGHVS and CDR2 as FNYEAQ. The CDR3 sequence: CASSLYRLAGNTDTQYF. The DNA for the CDR3 is TGTGCCAGCAGCTTATATCGGCTAGCGGGTAATACAGATACGCAGTATTTT.

The chain uses TRBV6-5 and TRBJ1-2; a weak D match, TRBD1 (6 bases). Trimming took off 6 bases at V and 5 bases at J, with 10 bases between the two ends. CDR3 size: 12 residues. CDR1 MNHEY and CDR2 SVGAGI come from the germline V gene. The CDR3 reads CASRRQGYGYTF. For the CDR3, the DNA is TGTGCCAGCAGACGTCAGGGGTATGGCTACACCTTC.

V and J are TRBV19 and TRBJ2-1; D is unresolved. This CDR3 has 16 residues. V was pared by 8 bases and J by 0 bases, with 17 bases between. Germline CDR1 and CDR2: LNHDA and SQIVND (reference sequence). The CDR3 loop reads CASLPSRASSYNEQFF. As DNA, the CDR3 is TGTGCCAGTTTACCCTCGCGAGCAAGCTCCTACAATGAGCAGTTCTTC.

The CDR3 DNA reads as TGTGCCAGCTCACCGCATCCTGAAGGGAACACCATATATTTT. Amino acid sequence: CASSPHPEGNTIYF. This chain links TRBV18 with TRBJ1-3; no clear D gene. The CDR3 is made up of 14 amino acids. V lost 3 bases, J lost 7 bases, and 13 bases lay in between. CDR1 is KGHSH and CDR2 is LQKENI in the germline V gene.

The chain employs TRBV5-8 and TRBJ2-4; 11 nucleotides align to TRBD2. V lost 4 bases to trimming and J lost 6 bases; unmatched junction nucleotides: 3. CDR1 SGHTS and CDR2 YDEGEE come from the germline V gene. The CDR3 extends over 14 amino acids. CDR3 DNA: TGTGCCAGCAGCCAGGGACTAGCGGTAAACATTCAGTACTTC. It is translated as CASSQGLAVNIQYF.

The CDR3 DNA sequence: TGTGCCAGCAGCGAGGACAGAAGCGAGACCCAGTACTTC. Translating it yields CASSEDRSETQYF. The rearrangement joins TRBV2 to TRBJ2-5; TRBD1 is a possible D gene (6 bases). V was pared by 6 bases and J by 5 bases, with 13 bases between. The germline V gene has CDR1 SNHLY and CDR2 FYNNEI. CDR3 length: 13 residues.

This clone is medium-sized. The rearrangement joins TRBV5-1 to TRBJ1-1; D possibly corresponds to TRBD1 (6 bases). Germline values: CDR1 SGHRS, CDR2 YFSETQ. Between the trimmed V and J ends, which lost 0 bases and 7 bases, there was a span of 13 bases. The CDR3 is 14 amino acids. The CDR3 loop is CASSLATGTLEAFF. The CDR3 bases are TGCGCCAGCAGCTTGGCCACCGGGACACTTGAAGCTTTCTTT. The variable domain in full, with the rest retrieved from reference TRBV5-1 and TRBJ1-1, is KAGVTQTPRYLIKTRGQQVTLSCSPISGHRSVSWYQQTPGQGLQFLFEYFSETQRNKGNFPGRFSGRQFSNSRSEMNVSTLELGDSALYLCASSLATGTLEAFFGQGTRLTVV.

V usage is TRBV14 and J usage is TRBJ2-1, with 9 bases that match TRBD2. The CDR3 spans 17 residues. The germline V gene encodes CDR1 SGHDN and CDR2 FVKESK. V dropped 4 bases and J dropped 1; count of bases not matched to a gene: 8. CDR3 region: CASSLRSGSSSYNEQFF. The CDR3, as DNA: TGTGCCAGCAGCCTTCGTAGCGGGAGTTCATCCTACAATGAGCAGTTCTTC.

The V and J genes are TRBV10-3 and TRBJ2-1; weak D call: TRBD2 (5 bases). The V end was cut by 7 bases, the J end by 3 bases, with 13 bases between. The germline V gene has CDR1 ENHRY and CDR2 SYGVKD. The CDR3 consists of 14 residues. The chain's CDR3 is CAIKGGEGYNEQFF. The CDR3 DNA reads TGTGCCATCAAGGGCGGAGAGGGCTACAATGAGCAGTTCTTC.

This rearrangement joins TRBV9 to TRBJ2-1; TRBD2 might be the D (5 bases). The CDR3 contains 13 residues. Trimming removed 2 bases at V and 5 bases at J, with 8 bases between. From germline, CDR1 is SGDLS and CDR2 YYNGEE. This CDR3 is CASSVSGDNEQFF. CDR3 nucleotides: TGTGCCAGCAGCGTCAGCGGAGACAATGAGCAGTTCTTC.